This T cell receptor (beta chain) was captured by sequencing in a study of blood T cell repertoires in COVID-19. The assay was immunoSEQ multiplex PCR, and TCRdb's table has in-frame clones only and misses some. The sample lists 76,000 or so clones; roughly 89% were seen once. Germline CDR1 is SEHNR and CDR2 is FQNEAQ (reference sequence). This CDR3 has 14 amino acids. V lost 1 base to trimming and J lost 11 bases; unmatched junction nucleotides: 6. The genes are TRBV7-9 and TRBJ1-5, with 9 bases that match TRBD1. The sequence came from a man aged 30 to 45 with acute or convalescent COVID-19. The source material was peripheral blood. The CDR3 DNA reads TGTGCCAGCAGCTTAGACAGGGGGCGGGAAGCCCAGCATTTT. Translating it yields CASSLDRGREAQHF.